One TCR beta chain is described in this entry. Its specificity is unknown. A single record per CDR3 protein comes from TCRdb applying MiXCR to the 5' RACE reads. The sample shows some 150,000 distinct CDR3 sequences, more than 6.5% of them seen only once. The sample is drawn from a study of T cells after yellow fever vaccination. Study-wide context: Preparation of the low-cell-number fractions used SMART-Seq v4 Ultra Low Input.

The study, taken as a whole, reports: It was a small share of clonotypes that appeared in both CD4 and CD8 compartments. Re-detected after boosting: most primary clones, about 96% of CD4 and about 85% of CD8. Weaker overall was a secondary response that nonetheless peaked faster, on day 5 versus 15.

The sequences come from CD4+ T cells sorted from PBMCs, collected 10 days after the yellow fever booster vaccination. The sequence came from a young man who received the YFV17D yellow fever vaccine.

CDR3 in amino acids: CASSYKLAGLKETQYF. CDR3 DNA: TGTGCCAGCAGCTACAAGCTAGCGGGACTAAAAGAGACCCAGTACTTC. The rearrangement joins TRBV7-2 to TRBJ2-5; 9 bases are a match to TRBD2. This CDR3 has 16 residues. Germline V gene data show CDR1 as SGHTA and CDR2 as FQGNSA. The ends lost 4 bases at V and 3 bases at J; junction bases unmatched: 9.